This TCR beta chain originates from a study of technical replicates of blood from a few donors. Trimming took 9 bases from V and 4 from J; bases not matched to a gene: 12. There are 15 residues in the CDR3. Germline V gene data show CDR1 as LNHDA and CDR2 as SQIVND (reference sequence). Sequencing used immunoSEQ multiplex PCR; TCRdb keeps in-frame clones, though not all of them. The table has around 93,000 clones, 95% seen once. This clonotype originated in a human donor in good health. The gene calls are TRBV19 and TRBJ2-1, with 7 bases lining up with TRBD2. Sequenced material: T cells isolated from PBMCs. The CDR3 reads CASRLSGGGYNEQFF. The CDR3, as DNA: TGTGCCAGCCGACTTTCGGGGGGAGGTTACAATGAGCAGTTCTTC.